This TCR beta chain was documented in a study of cytomegalovirus exposure and HLA in healthy donors. Note on this clone: What it binds is not known.

This CDR3 is built from 13 residues. Trimming removed 7 bases at V and 2 bases at J, with 11 bases between. The germline V gene encodes CDR1 SNHLY and CDR2 FYNNEI. Findings and limits, study-wide: A later analysis found common viral pathogens apparently linked to several of the most significant clusters.

The primer mix had 60 Vbeta and 13 Jbeta primers. Assay used: immunoSEQ multiplex PCR; TCRdb lists only in-frame clones, some missing. Here the sample table reports 150,000 to 200,000 clones. Sequenced input: PBMCs. V and J are TRBV2 and TRBJ1-1; tentatively, D is TRBD1 (5 bases). The source is a man aged 30 to 39 in good health and CMV-seronegative. CDR3 residues: CASKIDSNTEAFF. The CDR3 DNA reads as TGTGCCAGCAAAATCGACAGTAACACTGAAGCTTTCTTT.